Listed here is a single TCR beta chain. Its antigen remains unidentified. One base away there is no much larger clone; base qualities are not given. One collaborating source in Seattle enrolled patients while the patients were actively infected and followed the patients over time throughout the course of disease. The collaborating institutions used their own protocols to collect whole blood in K2EDTA tubes. For TCRbeta analysis, collaborator samples were shipped as frozen whole blood, as isolated PBMCs, or as DNA extracted from either sample type. TCRbeta CDR3 regions were amplified from genomic DNA using the immunoSEQ Assay, a bias-controlled multiplex PCR. For the original study's pipeline: Nucleated cell counts per sample were estimated from amplification of reference gene primers within the assay. To quantify the absolute abundance of each unique TCRbeta CDR3 rearrangement, sequence reads were collapsed and filtered. For each sample, productive Simpson clonality was calculated by taking the square root of Simpson's diversity index across productive rearrangements. This is the immuneACCESS table as TCRdb keeps it, with only in-frame sequences that have V and J called. A part of the clones is gone; compared with another copy, unresolved V genes explain less than half, and the rest is unexplained. The DNA was the basis for D and trimming; V, J and clone size are from that table. For this sample the table gives 310,000 or so clones, of which about 91% were detected only once. The ten largest clones capture roughly a tenth of the sample.

The data derive from a study of blood T cell repertoires in COVID-19 (dated by TCRdb to 2019 to 2021). As for the study more broadly: Samples covering the acute and convalescent phases of COVID-19 were provided by collaborators in the United States, Italy and Spain. Subjects who had been exposed to COVID-19, were actively infected with it, or had recovered from it provided the deeply sampled blood TCRbeta repertoires that made up the dataset. Where HLA class I and class II types were available, the types were taken from metadata supplied by the sample provider, not from assay-based typing. The sample metadata nearly always contained a de-identified subject ID, COVID-19 status, age in years and sex. Samples were obtained from the ongoing ImmuneRACE study (first 160 participants) and from over 1,000 subjects provided by 6 global collaborators. A freely available public database, intended as a resource for researchers studying the immune response to SARS-CoV-2, is where the repertoires were released. The material from the prospective study consisted of cDNA or gDNA derived from T cells, B-cell-depleted T cells, or PBMCs.

Here is what the overall study found, with its caveats: Clinical and demographic metadata were provided uncurated, with the amount varying by source and participant.

This TCR derives from a man younger than 45 with COVID-19, enrolled during active disease. The sequenced material came from peripheral blood.

The nucleotide sequence is given as TGTGCCACCAGCAGAGAGACAGGGAACACTGAAGCTTTCTTT. It translates to CATSRETGNTEAFF. The chain is assembled from TRBV15 and TRBJ1-1, and the D gene may be TRBD1, 6 bases matching. V gives up 0 bases and J gives up 1 base, and the segment between their germline ends measures 6 bases. CDR1 and CDR2 (LNHNV, YYDKDF) derive from the germline V gene (reference sequence). The CDR3 contains 14 residues, cysteine and phenylalanine counted. The kept DNA is CDR3 alone, 42 bases in frame from the first base.